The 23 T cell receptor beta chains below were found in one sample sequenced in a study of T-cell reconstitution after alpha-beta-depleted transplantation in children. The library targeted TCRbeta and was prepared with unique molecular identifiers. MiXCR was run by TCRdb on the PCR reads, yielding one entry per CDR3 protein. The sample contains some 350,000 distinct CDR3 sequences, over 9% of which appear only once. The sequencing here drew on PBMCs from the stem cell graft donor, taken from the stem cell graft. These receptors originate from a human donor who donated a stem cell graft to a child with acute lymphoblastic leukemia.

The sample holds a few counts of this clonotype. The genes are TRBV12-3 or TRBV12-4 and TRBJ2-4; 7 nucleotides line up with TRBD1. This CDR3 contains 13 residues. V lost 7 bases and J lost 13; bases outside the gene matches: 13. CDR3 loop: CASTDDTGAVQYF. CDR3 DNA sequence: TGTGCCAGCACCGATGATACAGGGGCGGTACAGTACTTC.

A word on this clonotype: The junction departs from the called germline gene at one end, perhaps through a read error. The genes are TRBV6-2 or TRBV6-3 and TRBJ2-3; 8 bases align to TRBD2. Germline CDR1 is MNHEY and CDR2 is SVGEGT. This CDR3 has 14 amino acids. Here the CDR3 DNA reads TGTGCCAGCTGCTTTGCGGGAGGAACAGATACTCAGTATTTT. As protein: CASCFAGGTDTQYF.

The CDR3 protein is CSHSSWGAGEGEQYF. For the CDR3, the DNA is TGCAGTCACTCTAGTTGGGGAGCGGGAGAGGGCGAGCAGTACTTC. The rearrangement links TRBV20-1 to TRBJ2-7; 8 nucleotides match TRBD2. This CDR3 contains 15 residues. V dropped 8 bases and J dropped 6; count of bases not matched to a gene: 18. Per germline, CDR1 DFQATT and CDR2 SNEGSKA (reference sequence).

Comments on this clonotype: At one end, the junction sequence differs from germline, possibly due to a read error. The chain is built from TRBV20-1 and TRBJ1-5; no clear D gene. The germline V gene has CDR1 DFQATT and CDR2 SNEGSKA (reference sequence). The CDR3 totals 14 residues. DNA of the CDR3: TGCAGTGCCCTTCCGGGGTATAGCAATCAGCCCCATCATTTT. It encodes CSALPGYSNQPHHF.

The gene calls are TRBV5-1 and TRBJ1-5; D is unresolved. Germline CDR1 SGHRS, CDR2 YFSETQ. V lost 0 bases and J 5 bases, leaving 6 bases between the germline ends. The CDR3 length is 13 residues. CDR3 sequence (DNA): TGCGCCAGCAGCTTGGACGGTGATCAGCCCCAGCATTTT. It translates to CASSLDGDQPQHF.

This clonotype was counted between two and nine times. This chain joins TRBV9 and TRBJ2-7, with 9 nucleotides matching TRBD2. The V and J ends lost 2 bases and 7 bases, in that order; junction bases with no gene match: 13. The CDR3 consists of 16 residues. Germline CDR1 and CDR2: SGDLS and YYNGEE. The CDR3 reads CASSVGTSLLSGEQYF. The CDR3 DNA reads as TGTGCCAGCAGCGTTGGGACTAGCCTACTCTCGGGGGAGCAGTACTTC.

The DNA of the CDR3 is TGCAGCGTCAAACGGGGGGGAATGAACACTGAAGCTTTCTTT. As protein: CSVKRGGMNTEAFF. The chain combines TRBV29-1 with TRBJ1-1; the D gene is possibly TRBD1 (5 bases). V gave up 6 bases and J gave up 0 bases, with 14 bases separating them. CDR3 length equals 14 residues. The germline V gene encodes CDR1 SQVTM and CDR2 ANQGSEA.

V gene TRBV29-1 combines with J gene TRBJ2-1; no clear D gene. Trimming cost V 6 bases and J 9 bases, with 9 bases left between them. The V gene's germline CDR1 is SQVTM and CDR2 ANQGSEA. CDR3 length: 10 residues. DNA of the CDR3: TGCAGCGTGCCTGAAGGTGAGCAGTTCTTC. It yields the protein CSVPEGEQFF.

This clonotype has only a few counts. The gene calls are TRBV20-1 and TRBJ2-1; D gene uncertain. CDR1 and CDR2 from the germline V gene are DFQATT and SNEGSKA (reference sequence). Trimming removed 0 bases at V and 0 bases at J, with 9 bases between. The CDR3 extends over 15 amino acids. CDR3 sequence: CSARDLGHSYNEQFF. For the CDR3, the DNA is TGCAGTGCTAGAGATCTCGGGCACTCCTACAATGAGCAGTTCTTC.

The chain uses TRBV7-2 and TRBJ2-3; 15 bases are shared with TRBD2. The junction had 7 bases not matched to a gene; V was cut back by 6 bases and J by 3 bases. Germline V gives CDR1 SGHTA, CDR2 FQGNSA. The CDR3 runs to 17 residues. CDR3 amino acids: CASREGLAGGNTDTQYF. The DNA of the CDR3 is TGTGCCAGCAGGGAGGGACTAGCGGGAGGAAATACAGATACGCAGTATTTT.

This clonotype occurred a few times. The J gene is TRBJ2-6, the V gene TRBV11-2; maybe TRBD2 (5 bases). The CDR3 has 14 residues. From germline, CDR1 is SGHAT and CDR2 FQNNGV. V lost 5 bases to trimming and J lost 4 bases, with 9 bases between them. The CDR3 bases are TGTGCCAGCAGCAGGACTGGCGGGGCCAACGTCCTGACTTTC. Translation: CASSRTGGANVLTF.

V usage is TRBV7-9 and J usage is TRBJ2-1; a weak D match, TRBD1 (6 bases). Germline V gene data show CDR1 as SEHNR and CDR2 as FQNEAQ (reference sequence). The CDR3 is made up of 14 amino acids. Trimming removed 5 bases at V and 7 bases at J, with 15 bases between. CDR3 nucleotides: TGTGCCAGCAGCCCGGTGGGCAGGGGTAATGAGCAGTTCTTC. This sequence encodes CASSPVGRGNEQFF.

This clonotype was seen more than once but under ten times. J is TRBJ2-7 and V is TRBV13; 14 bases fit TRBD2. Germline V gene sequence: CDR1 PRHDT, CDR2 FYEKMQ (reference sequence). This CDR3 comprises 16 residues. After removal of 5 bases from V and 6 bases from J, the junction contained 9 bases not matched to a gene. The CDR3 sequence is CASSLRGLAGVSEQYF. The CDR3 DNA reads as TGTGCCAGCAGCCTAAGGGGACTAGCGGGAGTCTCCGAGCAGTACTTC.

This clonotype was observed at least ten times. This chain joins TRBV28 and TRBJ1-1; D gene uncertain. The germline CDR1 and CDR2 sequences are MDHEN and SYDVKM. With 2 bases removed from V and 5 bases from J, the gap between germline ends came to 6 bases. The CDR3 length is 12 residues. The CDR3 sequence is CASSLRETEAFF. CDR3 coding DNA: TGTGCCAGCAGTTTAAGGGAGACTGAAGCTTTCTTT.

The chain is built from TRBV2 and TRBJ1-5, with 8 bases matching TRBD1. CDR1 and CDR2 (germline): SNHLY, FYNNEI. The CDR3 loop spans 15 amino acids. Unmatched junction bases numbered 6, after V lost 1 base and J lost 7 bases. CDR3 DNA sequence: TGTGCCAGCAGTGAAGTCGACAGGGGCTGGCAGCCCCAGCATTTT. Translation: CASSEVDRGWQPQHF.

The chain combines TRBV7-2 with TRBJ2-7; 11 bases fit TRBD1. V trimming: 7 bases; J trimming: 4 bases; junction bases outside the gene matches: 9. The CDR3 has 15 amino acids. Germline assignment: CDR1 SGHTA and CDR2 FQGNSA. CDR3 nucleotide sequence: TGTGCCAGCACCCGTTGGACAGGGGGCATGTACGAGCAGTACTTC. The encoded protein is CASTRWTGGMYEQYF.

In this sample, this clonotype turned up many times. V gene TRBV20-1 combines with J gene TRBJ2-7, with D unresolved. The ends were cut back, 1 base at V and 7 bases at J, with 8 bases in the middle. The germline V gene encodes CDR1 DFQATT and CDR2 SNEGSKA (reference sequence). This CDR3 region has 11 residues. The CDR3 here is CSARGVGEQYF. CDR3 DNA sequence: TGCAGTGCTAGAGGCGTAGGGGAGCAGTACTTC.

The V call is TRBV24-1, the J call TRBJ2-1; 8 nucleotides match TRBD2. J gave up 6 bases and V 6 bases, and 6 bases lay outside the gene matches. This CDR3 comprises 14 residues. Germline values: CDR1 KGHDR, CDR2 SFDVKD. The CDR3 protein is CATSTSGSGNEQFF. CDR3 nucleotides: TGTGCCACCAGTACAAGCGGGAGTGGCAATGAGCAGTTCTTC.

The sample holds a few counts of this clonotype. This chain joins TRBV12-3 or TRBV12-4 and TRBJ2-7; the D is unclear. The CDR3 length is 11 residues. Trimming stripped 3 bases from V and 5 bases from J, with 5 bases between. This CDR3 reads CASSFLHEQYF. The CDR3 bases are TGTGCCAGCAGTTTTCTGCACGAGCAGTACTTC.

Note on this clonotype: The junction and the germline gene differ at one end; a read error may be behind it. The CDR3 region is CASSSGGGLGVDEQFF. The CDR3 DNA sequence: TGTGCTAGCAGCTCAGGGGGAGGACTAGGGGTGGATGAGCAGTTCTTC. The rearrangement uses TRBV7-7 and TRBJ2-1, with D tentatively TRBD1 or TRBD2 (7 bases each). CDR1 SSHAT and CDR2 FNYEAQ come from the germline V gene (reference sequence). This CDR3 contains 16 residues. The complete variable domain, with remaining parts taken from reference TRBV7-7 and TRBJ2-1, reads GAGVSQSPRYKVTKRGQDVTLRCDPISSHATLYWYQQALGQGPEFLTYFNYEAQPDKSGLPSDRFSAERPEGSISTLTIQRTEQRDSAMYRCASSSGGGLGVDEQFFGPGTRLTVL.

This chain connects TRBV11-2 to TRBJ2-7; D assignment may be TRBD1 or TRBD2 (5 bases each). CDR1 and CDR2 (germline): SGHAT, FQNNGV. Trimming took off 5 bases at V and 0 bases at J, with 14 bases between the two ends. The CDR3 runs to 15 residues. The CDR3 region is CASSPVTGTSYEQYF. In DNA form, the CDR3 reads TGTGCCAGCAGCCCAGTTACCGGGACCTCCTACGAGCAGTACTTC.

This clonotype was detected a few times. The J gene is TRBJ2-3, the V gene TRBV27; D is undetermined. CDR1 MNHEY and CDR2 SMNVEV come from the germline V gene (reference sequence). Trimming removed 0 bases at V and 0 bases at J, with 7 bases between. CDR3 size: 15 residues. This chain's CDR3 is CASSLSWQSTDTQYF. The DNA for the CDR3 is TGTGCCAGCAGTTTATCATGGCAGAGCACAGATACGCAGTATTTT.

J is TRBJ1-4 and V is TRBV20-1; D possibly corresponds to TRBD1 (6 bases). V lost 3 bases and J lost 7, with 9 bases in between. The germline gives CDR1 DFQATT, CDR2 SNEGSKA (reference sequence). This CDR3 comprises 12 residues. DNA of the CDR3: TGCAGTGCTAGTGGGGGCGGTGAAAAACTGTTTTTT. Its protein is CSASGGGEKLFF.